These 5 T cell receptor beta chains were all obtained from the same sample, sequenced in a study of beta chain features in type 1 diabetes. Expressed TCRB transcripts were sequenced after all isolated RNA was converted to cDNA. This table comes from immunoSEQ multiplex PCR, and its TCRdb copy is limited to in-frame clones, with some not included. The sample carries about 930,000 clones, under 20% recorded once. The sample consisted of naive CD4+ T cells from blood. These TCRs come from a woman between 18 and 29 years old in good health.

This clone was found a few times. CDR3 protein: CASSRSGRGLSGEQFF. The CDR3 DNA follows: TGTGCCAGCAGCCGTAGCGGGAGGGGTCTGAGCGGTGAGCAGTTCTTC. The J gene is TRBJ2-1, the V gene TRBV7-3, with 11 bases that match TRBD2. Germline trimming cut 5 bases from V and 9 bases from J; bases unmatched to any gene: 12. Germline assignment: CDR1 SGHTA and CDR2 FQGTGA. This CDR3 spans 16 amino acids.

Details on this clone: Distinct nucleotide sequences in the sample also encode this CDR3. The J gene is TRBJ2-7, the V gene TRBV28; the D is unclear. CDR1 is MDHEN, CDR2 SYDVKM, per germline. There are 12 residues in the CDR3. V lost 3 bases to trimming and J lost 0 bases, with 3 bases between them. The CDR3 loop is CASSLLSYEQYF. CDR3 DNA sequence: TGTGCCAGCAGTTTGCTCTCCTACGAGCAGTACTTC.

This clone was observed a handful of times. The chain has TRBV4-3 and TRBJ2-5; D call uncertain. CDR1 is LGHNA and CDR2 is YSLEER in the germline V gene. CDR3 length equals 13 residues. V shed 4 bases and J shed 5 bases, with 11 bases lying between them. The CDR3 region is CASSPLDSETQYF. Here the CDR3 DNA reads TGCGCCAGCAGCCCCCTCGACTCGGAGACCCAGTACTTC.

This chain joins TRBV10-3 and TRBJ1-2, with a possible D match to TRBD1 (5 bases). The CDR3 is 13 residues long. Trimming pared 4 bases from V and 3 bases from J, leaving 9 bases between. Germline V lookup: CDR1 ENHRY, CDR2 SYGVKD. The CDR3 DNA sequence: TGTGCCATCAGTGGGGGGATGGACTATGGCTACACCTTC. This gives the protein CAISGGMDYGYTF.

This clone has just a few counts. V gene TRBV28 combines with J gene TRBJ1-3; 7 bases are shared with TRBD1. The CDR3 covers 17 residues. From germline, CDR1 is MDHEN and CDR2 SYDVKM. V lost 2 bases, J lost 0 bases, and 7 bases stayed unmatched. The CDR3 nucleotides are TGTGCCAGCAGTTTACCGGGACAGCCGAGCTCTGGAAACACCATATATTTT. This gives the protein CASSLPGQPSSGNTIYF.